This T cell receptor beta chain was captured in a study of cytomegalovirus exposure and HLA in healthy donors. Trimming removed 1 base from V and 5 bases from J; junction bases left unmatched: 4. This CDR3 spans 16 amino acids. Germline lookup yields CDR1 KGHSH and CDR2 LQKENI. This clone was found a few times. No antigen is known for it. Unrecorded immune exposure was likely among donors, who were nominally healthy when sampled. The PCR had 60 Vbeta and 13 Jbeta primers. Sequencing used immunoSEQ multiplex PCR; TCRdb keeps in-frame clones, though not all of them. This table holds around 160,000 clones, 60% to 80% found once. Study outcomes and limitations: Roughly even sequencing depth across donors was the assumption behind the presence/absence analyses. More than 15,000 TCR beta sequences were associated with HLA alleles at 0.05 false discovery rate in a later analysis.

The sequenced sample was PBMCs. The sequence was collected from a male donor in good health and CMV-seronegative. The rearrangement uses TRBV18 and TRBJ2-1; TRBD2 agrees at 11 bases. In DNA form, the CDR3 reads TGTGCCAGCTCACCACTCCCTAGCGGGAGGAACAATGAGCAGTTCTTC. This sequence encodes CASSPLPSGRNNEQFF.